Listed below are T cell receptor beta chains from one sample, sequenced in a study of cytomegalovirus exposure and HLA in healthy donors. Only in-frame clones appear in the TCRdb table, and some are missing; sequencing was by immunoSEQ multiplex PCR. The sample's table shows 110,000 to 150,000 clones. Sequencing used PBMCs. The origin of the receptors is a male donor in good health and CMV-seronegative. The CDR3 runs from the conserved cysteine through the conserved F or W. A D gene is named only where the DNA matches it firmly.

d_call j_call v_call cdr3_length cdr3_nt cdr3_aa
TRBD1 TRBJ2-7 TRBV5-1 15 TGCGCCAGCAGCTTGCTAGGGACAGCCGCCTACGAGCAGTACTTC CASSLLGTAAYEQYF
TRBD1 TRBJ1-4 TRBV4-2 15 TGTGCCAGCAGCCAGGAGGGACAGGGTAATGAAAAACTGTTTTTT CASSQEGQGNEKLFF
TRBD2 TRBJ2-5 TRBV9 16 TGTGCCAGCAGCGTAGGGGCCTTAGCGGGGAGAGAGACCCAGTACTTC CASSVGALAGRETQYF
TRBD1 TRBJ1-5 TRBV7-8 16 TGTGCCAGCAGCTTGTTCCAGGGACAGGGCGATCAGCCCCAGCATTTT CASSLFQGQGDQPQHF
- TRBJ1-5 TRBV7-6 15 TGTGCCAGCAGCTTAGAAAGGGGAAGCAATCAGCCCCAGCATTTT CASSLERGSNQPQHF
- TRBJ1-1 TRBV6-5 13 TGTGCCAGCAGACCCTCTACATCCAGGAAAGCTTTCTTT CASRPSTSRKAFF
TRBD1 TRBJ1-1 TRBV27 16 TGTGCCAGCAGGAGTCTTAGGGGGCTAGGGGGAACTGAAGCTTTCTTT CASRSLRGLGGTEAFF
TRBD1 TRBJ1-5 TRBV10-3 15 TGTGCCATCAGCCGGGACAGGAGCCATAATCAGCCCCAGCATTTT CAISRDRSHNQPQHF
TRBD1 TRBJ1-2 TRBV9 13 TGTGCCAGCAGCGTAGGGGACAGGGGAGACTACACCTTC CASSVGDRGDYTF
TRBD1 TRBJ2-3 TRBV5-1 15 TGCGCCAGCGGCTACACAGGGGAATATGGAGATACGCAGTATTTT CASGYTGEYGDTQYF
TRBD2 TRBJ2-2 TRBV18 16 TGTGCCAGCTCACCGGGACTAGCGGGGAACACCGGGGAGCTGTTTTTT CASSPGLAGNTGELFF
- TRBJ1-1 TRBV11-2 15 TGTGCCAGCAGCTTAACCTCAGGGATGTTCGCTGAAGCTTTCTTT CASSLTSGMFAEAFF